This TCR beta chain is drawn from a study of cytomegalovirus exposure and HLA in healthy donors. Germline V lookup: CDR1 PRHDT, CDR2 FYEKMQ (reference sequence). This CDR3 region has 17 residues. J lost 13 bases, V lost 2 bases, and 12 bases had no gene match. The study ran its PCR with 60 Vbeta and 13 Jbeta primers. Assay used: immunoSEQ multiplex PCR; TCRdb lists only in-frame clones, some missing. The table has just over 70,000 clones, 74% seen once; the top ten hold roughly 10%. This chain uses TRBV13 with TRBJ2-1; 15 nucleotides line up with TRBD2. This TCR came from a human donor in good health. The sample was PBMCs. CDR3 sequence: CASSLRTSGRAHSSQFF. The CDR3 region has the DNA TGTGCCAGCAGCTTAAGGACTAGCGGGAGGGCCCATTCGTCCCAGTTCTTC.